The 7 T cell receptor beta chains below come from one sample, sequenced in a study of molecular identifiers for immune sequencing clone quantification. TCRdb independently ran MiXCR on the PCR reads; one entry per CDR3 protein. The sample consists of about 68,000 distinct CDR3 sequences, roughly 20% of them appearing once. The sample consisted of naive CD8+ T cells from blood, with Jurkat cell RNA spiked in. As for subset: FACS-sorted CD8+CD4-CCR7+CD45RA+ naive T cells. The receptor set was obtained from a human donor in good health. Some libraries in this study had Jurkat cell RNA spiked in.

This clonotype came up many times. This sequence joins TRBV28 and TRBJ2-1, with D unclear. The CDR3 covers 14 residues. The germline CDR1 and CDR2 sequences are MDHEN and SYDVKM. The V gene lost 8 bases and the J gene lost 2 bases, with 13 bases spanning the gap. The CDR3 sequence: CASSSAITYNEQFF. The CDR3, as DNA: TGTGCCAGCTCATCAGCGATAACCTACAATGAGCAGTTCTTC.

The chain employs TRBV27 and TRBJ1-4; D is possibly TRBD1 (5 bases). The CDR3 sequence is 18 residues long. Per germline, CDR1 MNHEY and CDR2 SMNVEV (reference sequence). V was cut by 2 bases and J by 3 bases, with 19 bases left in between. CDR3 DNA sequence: TGTGCCAGCAGTTTAGCCGACCTCCCCACAGGACCTAATGAAAAACTGTTTTTT. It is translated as CASSLADLPTGPNEKLFF.

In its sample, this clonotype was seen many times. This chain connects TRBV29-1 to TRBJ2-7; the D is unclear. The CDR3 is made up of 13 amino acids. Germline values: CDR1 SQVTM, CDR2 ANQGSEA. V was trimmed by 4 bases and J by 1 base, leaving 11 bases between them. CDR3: CSVVAVSSYEQYF. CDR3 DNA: TGCAGCGTTGTTGCGGTGTCGTCCTACGAGCAGTACTTC.

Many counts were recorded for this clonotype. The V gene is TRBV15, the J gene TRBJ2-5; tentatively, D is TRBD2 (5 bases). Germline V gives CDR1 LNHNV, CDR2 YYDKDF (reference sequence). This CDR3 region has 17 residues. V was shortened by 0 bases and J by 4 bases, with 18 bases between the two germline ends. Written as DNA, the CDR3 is TGTGCCACCAGCAGAGATAGTGGGGAGCTCCGGGGAGAGACCCAGTACTTC. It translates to CATSRDSGELRGETQYF.

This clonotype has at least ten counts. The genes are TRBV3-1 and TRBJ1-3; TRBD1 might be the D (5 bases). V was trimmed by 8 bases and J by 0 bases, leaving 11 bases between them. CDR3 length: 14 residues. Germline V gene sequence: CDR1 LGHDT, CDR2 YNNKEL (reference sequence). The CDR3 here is CASVDSNSGNTIYF. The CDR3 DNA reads TGTGCCAGCGTAGACAGTAACTCTGGAAACACCATATATTTT.

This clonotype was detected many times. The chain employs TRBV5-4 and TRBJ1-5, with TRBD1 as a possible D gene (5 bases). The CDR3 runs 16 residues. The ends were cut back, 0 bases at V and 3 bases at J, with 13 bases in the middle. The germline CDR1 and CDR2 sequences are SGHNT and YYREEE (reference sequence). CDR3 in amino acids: CASSLGRRVTNQPQHF. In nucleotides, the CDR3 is TGTGCCAGCAGCTTGGGGCGCAGGGTTACCAATCAGCCCCAGCATTTT.

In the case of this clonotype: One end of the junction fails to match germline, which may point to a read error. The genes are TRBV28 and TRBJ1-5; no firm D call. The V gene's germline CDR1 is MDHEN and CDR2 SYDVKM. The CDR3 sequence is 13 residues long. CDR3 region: CASSLEGNQPRHF. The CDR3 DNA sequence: TGTGCCAGCAGTTTAGAGGGAAATCAGCCCCGGCATTTT.